Listed below are T cell receptor beta chains from one sample, sequenced in a study of shared clonotypes between healthy human individuals. The repertoire was sequenced with immunoSEQ multiplex PCR; TCRdb's copy has only in-frame clones and lacks some. The sample lists more than 450,000 clones; about four fifths were seen once. The material sequenced was PBMCs. The receptors come from a woman in her thirties or forties in good health. Some clones in this sample may be carry-over from other donors' samples. The CDR3 runs from the conserved cysteine through the conserved F or W. The D gene is left open where the match is weak. Rows give clone size only sometimes, using once, few, many, or a class for an expanded clone.

clone_size	v_call	j_call	d_call	cdr3_aa	cdr3_nt
-	TRBV19	TRBJ2-7	-	CASSPARTLLTGEQYF	TGTGCCAGTAGTCCCGCCAGGACACTCTTAACCGGCGAGCAGTACTTC
-	TRBV11-2	TRBJ1-2	-	CASSLGRGRVSGSIYGYTF	TGTGCCAGCAGCTTAGGGAGGGGTAGGGTCTCCGGTAGTATATATGGCTACACCTTC
-	TRBV11-3	TRBJ2-3	-	CASSLDRGTDTQYF	TGTGCCAGCAGCTTAGACCGTGGCACAGATACGCAGTATTTT
-	TRBV15	TRBJ1-1	-	CATSRGSAGNTEAFF	TGTGCCACCAGCAGAGGTTCGGCGGGGAACACTGAAGCTTTCTTT
-	TRBV5-1	TRBJ1-2	-	CASSGPGDYGYTF	TGCGCCAGCAGCGGGCCAGGGGACTATGGCTACACCTTC
-	TRBV12-2	TRBJ2-3	-	CAGTSGRAGSSTDTQYF	TGTGCAGGCACTAGCGGGAGGGCCGGGTCTAGCACAGATACGCAGTATTTT
-	TRBV29-1	TRBJ1-2	TRBD1	CSVGQGVSGYTF	TGCAGCGTCGGACAGGGGGTTTCTGGCTACACCTTC
-	TRBV9	TRBJ2-1	TRBD2	CASSVGGRDYNEQFF	TGTGCCAGCAGCGTAGGAGGGAGGGACTACAATGAGCAGTTCTTC
-	TRBV7-3	TRBJ2-1	TRBD2	CASSFTSGYNEQFF	TGTGCCAGCAGTTTTACTAGCGGGTACAATGAGCAGTTCTTC
once	TRBV7-6	TRBJ2-2	TRBD2	CASSLGGSPTGELFF	TGTGCCAGCAGCTTGGGCGGGAGTCCCACCGGGGAGCTGTTTTTT
-	TRBV30	TRBJ1-2	TRBD1	CAWTQGARNYGYTF	TGTGCCTGGACCCAGGGGGCCAGGAACTATGGCTACACCTTC
-	TRBV5-1	TRBJ2-2	-	CASSLLRDRHTGELFF	TGCGCCAGCAGCTTGCTTCGAGACAGACACACCGGGGAGCTGTTTTTT
once	TRBV13	TRBJ2-7	-	CASSLVRLAGYYEQYF	TGTGCCAGCAGCTTAGTCAGGCTAGCAGGATACTACGAGCAGTACTTC
-	TRBV18	TRBJ1-2	-	CASSPPGMYGYTF	TGTGCCAGCTCACCACCGGGGATGTATGGCTACACCTTC
-	TRBV21-1	TRBJ2-4	-	CASSKVGNPDFFDKNIQYF	TGTGCCAGCAGCAAAGTCGGGAACCCCGATTTTTTCGACAAAAACATTCAGTACTTC
-	TRBV5-6	TRBJ2-3	-	CASSLVAASTDTQYF	TGTGCCAGCAGCTTGGTGGCGGCTAGCACAGATACGCAGTATTTT
-	TRBV28	TRBJ1-5	-	CASSLSLRGHQPQHF	TGTGCCAGCAGTTTAAGTTTGAGGGGTCATCAGCCCCAGCATTTT
-	TRBV25-1	TRBJ2-7	TRBD1	CASSDLPPGQGLPYEQYF	TGTGCCAGCAGTGACCTGCCCCCGGGACAGGGTTTGCCCTACGAGCAGTACTTC
-	TRBV27	TRBJ2-7	-	CASSLDSGFYEQYF	TGTGCCAGCAGTTTGGATAGCGGATTCTACGAGCAGTACTTC
few	TRBV7-3	TRBJ2-1	-	CASSLKASYEQFF	TGTGCCAGCAGCTTAAAGGCCAGCTATGAGCAGTTCTTC
-	TRBV5-1	TRBJ2-7	TRBD2	CASSPGLAGVEQYF	TGCGCCAGCAGCCCGGGACTAGCGGGAGTTGAGCAGTACTTC
-	TRBV5-1	TRBJ2-1	-	CASGLAVSSYNEQFF	TGCGCCAGCGGGTTAGCGGTCAGCTCCTACAATGAGCAGTTCTTC
-	TRBV2	TRBJ2-3	-	CASTLLDTQYF	TGTGCCAGCACGCTCTTAGATACGCAGTATTTT
-	TRBV7-2	TRBJ2-2	-	CASSSSPWVYTGELFF	TGTGCCAGCAGCTCCTCCCCCTGGGTTTACACCGGGGAGCTGTTTTTT